This T cell receptor (beta chain) was captured in a study of control samples from healthy donors and cancer patients. Only in-frame clones appear in the TCRdb table, and some are missing; sequencing was by immunoSEQ multiplex PCR. This sample lists about 210,000 clones; its ten largest clones have roughly 2.2%. From germline, CDR1 is SGHRS and CDR2 YFSETQ. The CDR3 consists of 17 residues. V was clipped by 4 bases and J by 0 bases; unmatched bases: 12. The clonotype originates from a woman aged 30 to 39 in good health. The V gene is TRBV5-1, the J gene TRBJ1-1, with 7 bases lining up with TRBD1. The sequenced sample was blood. CDR3 in DNA: TGCGCCAGCAGCAACAGAACTTGGGGACAGCTGAACACTGAAGCTTTCTTT. It yields the protein CASSNRTWGQLNTEAFF.